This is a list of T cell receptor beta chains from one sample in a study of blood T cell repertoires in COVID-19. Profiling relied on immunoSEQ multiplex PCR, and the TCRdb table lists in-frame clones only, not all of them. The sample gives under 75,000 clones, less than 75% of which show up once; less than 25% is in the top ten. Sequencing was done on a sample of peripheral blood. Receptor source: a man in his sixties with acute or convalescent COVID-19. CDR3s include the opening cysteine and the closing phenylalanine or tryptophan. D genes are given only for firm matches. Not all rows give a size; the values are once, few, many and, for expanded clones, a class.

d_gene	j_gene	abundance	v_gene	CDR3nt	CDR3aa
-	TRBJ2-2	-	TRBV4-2	TGTGCCAGCAGCCAAGCGGGTCCCCACGGGGAGCTGTTTTTT	CASSQAGPHGELFF
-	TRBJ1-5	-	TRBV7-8	TGTGCCAGCAGCTTAGGGGCGGGGGGGCCTCAGCCCCAGCATTTT	CASSLGAGGPQPQHF
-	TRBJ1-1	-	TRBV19	TGTGCCAGTAGTATATCTCCCCTGGCTGGGAACACTGAAGCTTTCTTT	CASSISPLAGNTEAFF
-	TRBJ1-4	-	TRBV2	TGTGCCAGCAGGGGACACCTTGGTAATGAAAAACTGTTTTTT	CASRGHLGNEKLFF
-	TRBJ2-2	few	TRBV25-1	TGTGCCAGCAAAGACACCCAGAACACCGGGGAGCTGTTTTTT	CASKDTQNTGELFF
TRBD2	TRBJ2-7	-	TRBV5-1	TGCGCCAGCAGCTGGGCTAGCGGGAGAAAGGACTCAGGCGAGCAGTACTTC	CASSWASGRKDSGEQYF
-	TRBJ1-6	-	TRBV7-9	TGTGCCAGCAGCTTAGAGGACTTTGGGAATTCACCCCTCCACTTT	CASSLEDFGNSPLHF
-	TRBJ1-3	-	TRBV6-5	TGTGCCAGCAGCCTCCAGGTGCCCTCTGGAAACACCATATATTTT	CASSLQVPSGNTIYF
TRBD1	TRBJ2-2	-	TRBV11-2	TGTGCCAGCAGCTCAACGACCAGAGGGACAGGGGGCACCGGGGAGCTGTTTTTT	CASSSTTRGTGGTGELFF
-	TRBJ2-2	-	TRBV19	TGTGCCAGTAGGACCTCGGGAATAGCTGGGGAGCTGTTTTTT	CASRTSGIAGELFF
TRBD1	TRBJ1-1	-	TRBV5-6	TGTGCCAGCAGCCTTGCCGGGACAGGGCAAACTGAAGCTTTCTTT	CASSLAGTGQTEAFF
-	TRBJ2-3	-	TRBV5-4	TGTGCCAGCAGCGAACCGACAGTTTCGGCGGATACGCAGTATTTT	CASSEPTVSADTQYF
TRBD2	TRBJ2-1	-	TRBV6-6	TGTGCCAGCAGTACCGAGGGACTAGCGGGGACTGAGCAGTTCTTC	CASSTEGLAGTEQFF
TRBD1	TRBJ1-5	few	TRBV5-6	TGTGCCAGCAGCTCATTTAAAAGAGCGGGACAGGGGATGGGACAGCCCCAGCATTTT	CASSSFKRAGQGMGQPQHF
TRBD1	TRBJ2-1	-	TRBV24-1	TGTGCCACCAGTGATCCAGGGGGACGGGGCAATGAGCAGTTCTTC	CATSDPGGRGNEQFF
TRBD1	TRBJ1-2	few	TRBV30	TGTGCCTGGAGTCGGGACAGGGGGCGGCCCGGCTACACCTTC	CAWSRDRGRPGYTF
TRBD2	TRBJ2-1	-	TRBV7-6	TGTGCCAGCAGCTTAGTCTCCGGACTAGCGGGGGGGGAGCAGTTCTTC	CASSLVSGLAGGEQFF
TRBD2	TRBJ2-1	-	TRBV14	TGTGCCAGCAGCTCGGGACTAGCGGGGGGTGTGGAGCAGTTCTTC	CASSSGLAGGVEQFF
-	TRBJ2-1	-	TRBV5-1	TGCGCCAGCAGCGGGGAAAAAGGGAGGGCAGGGGACAATGAGCAGTTCTTC	CASSGEKGRAGDNEQFF
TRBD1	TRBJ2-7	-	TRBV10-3	TGTGCCATCAGTGGGACCGGGACAGGGAACCCCTACGAGCAGTACTTC	CAISGTGTGNPYEQYF
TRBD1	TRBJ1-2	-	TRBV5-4	TGTGCCAGCAGCTTCCCCGGACAGGGCGGCGGCTATGGCTACACCTTC	CASSFPGQGGGYGYTF
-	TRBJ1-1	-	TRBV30	TGTGCCTGGAGTGGGCAGGCCGAAGCTTTCTTT	CAWSGQAEAFF
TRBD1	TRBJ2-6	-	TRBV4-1	TGCGCCAGCAGCCGGGAAGGACAGGGGGCTTCCGGGGCCAACGTCCTGACTTTC	CASSREGQGASGANVLTF
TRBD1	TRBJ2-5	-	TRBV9	TGTGCCAGCAGCGTTCAACAGGGGTCAGAGACCCAGTACTTC	CASSVQQGSETQYF
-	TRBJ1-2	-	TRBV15	TGTGCCACCAGCTTTATACAGGGCATCGGTGGCTACACCTTC	CATSFIQGIGGYTF
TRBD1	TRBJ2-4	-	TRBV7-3	TGTGCCAGCATCCTATCCGGGACAGGCGACTACATAGCCAAAAACATTCAGTACTTC	CASILSGTGDYIAKNIQYF
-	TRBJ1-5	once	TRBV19	TGTGCCAGTAGTACCATGGCGGGACTGAAGAATCAGCCCCAGCATTTT	CASSTMAGLKNQPQHF
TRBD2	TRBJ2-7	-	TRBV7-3	TGTGCCAGCAGCTCATCCGGGACTAGCGGGTTTAGGGACGAGCAGTACTTC	CASSSSGTSGFRDEQYF
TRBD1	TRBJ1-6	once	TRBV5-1	TGCGCCAGCAGCTGGGACAGCTCCTATAATTCACCCCTCCACTTT	CASSWDSSYNSPLHF
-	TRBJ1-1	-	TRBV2	TGTGCCAGCAGTGACAGGGGAGGGACTGAAGCTTTCTTT	CASSDRGGTEAFF
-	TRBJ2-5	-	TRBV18	TGTGCCAGCTCCCCCGGAGTCCAAGAGACCCAGTACTTC	CASSPGVQETQYF
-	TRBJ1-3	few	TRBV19	TGTGCCAGTACGTCTCCTGGAAACACCATATATTTT	CASTSPGNTIYF
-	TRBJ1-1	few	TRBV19	TGTGCCAGTAGTAATGGGGGAGGCACTGAAGCTTTCTTT	CASSNGGGTEAFF
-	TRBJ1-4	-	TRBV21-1	TGTGCCAGCAGCAAAGAGACTGCTAATGAAAAACTGTTTTTT	CASSKETANEKLFF
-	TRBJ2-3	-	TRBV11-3	TGTGCCAGCAGCTTAGGGGCGCCTGAAGATACGCAGTATTTT	CASSLGAPEDTQYF
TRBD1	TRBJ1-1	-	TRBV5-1	TGCGCCAGCAGCTTGGAATCTGTGGGGACAGGGGGCACTGAAGCTTTCTTT	CASSLESVGTGGTEAFF
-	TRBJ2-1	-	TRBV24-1	TGTGCCACCAGTGATTCTAGCCTGACCTACAATGAGCAGTTCTTC	CATSDSSLTYNEQFF
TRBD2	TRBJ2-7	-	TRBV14	TGTGCCAGCAGCCTTCAGCGGGGGTACTCCTACGAGCAGTACTTC	CASSLQRGYSYEQYF
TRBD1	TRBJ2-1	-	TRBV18	TGTGCCAGCTCACCACCGACAGGGAACAATGAGCAGTTCTTC	CASSPPTGNNEQFF
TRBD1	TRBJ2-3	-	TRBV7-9	TGTGCCAGCAGCGCGGGACAGGGGATGCAAGATACGCAGTATTTT	CASSAGQGMQDTQYF
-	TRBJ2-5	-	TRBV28	TGTGCCAGCAGTTTACGGGGAGAGACCCAGTACTTC	CASSLRGETQYF
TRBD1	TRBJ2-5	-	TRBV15	TGTGCCACCAGCAGGTGGGACACAGGGGCGGAGACCCAGTACTTC	CATSRWDTGAETQYF